The rows below give T cell receptor beta chains drawn from one sample of a study of blood T cells in healthy people across ages. TCRdb reprocessed the 5' RACE reads with MiXCR, giving one entry per CDR3 protein. The sample yields 650,000 or so distinct CDR3 sequences, over 40% seen once. The sequenced material came from blood. All receptors come from a woman aged 80 or over in good health. The CDR3 runs from the conserved cysteine through the conserved F or W.

v_gene: TRBV11-2; CDR3aa: CASSAQPREQYF
v_gene: TRBV7-2; CDR3aa: CASSTSGSTDTQYF
v_gene: TRBV15; CDR3aa: CATSSRGNSYEQYF
v_gene: TRBV3-1; CDR3aa: CASSQAIGTLPDTQYF
v_gene: TRBV6-6; CDR3aa: CASRYFETGGAEQYF
v_gene: TRBV24-1; CDR3aa: CATSDYRVSDTQYF
v_gene: TRBV10-3; CDR3aa: CAISQTSGGYEQYF
v_gene: TRBV12-3/TRBV12-4; CDR3aa: CASSSGQGAINYGYTF
v_gene: TRBV14; CDR3aa: CASSRGAKNIQYF
v_gene: TRBV10-3; CDR3aa: CAISIQGGSYGYTF
v_gene: TRBV27; CDR3aa: CASSPGTSGDNEQFF
v_gene: TRBV29-1; CDR3aa: CSVEQGRGTDTQYF
v_gene: TRBV7-2; CDR3aa: CASSFRLAGGPREQYF
v_gene: TRBV29-1; CDR3aa: CSVGTYVYDEQYF
v_gene: TRBV25-1; CDR3aa: CASSEPLGEQFF
v_gene: TRBV10-3; CDR3aa: CAIGTGRDTQYF
v_gene: TRBV28; CDR3aa: CASSLASLEGYTF
v_gene: TRBV29-1; CDR3aa: CSVDRTSGGVVQFF
v_gene: TRBV4-2; CDR3aa: CASSQDLPGFNSPLHF
v_gene: TRBV15; CDR3aa: CATSRGTEEGAEAFF
v_gene: TRBV9; CDR3aa: CASSVGPFTEGEQFF
v_gene: TRBV29-1; CDR3aa: CSVEGGVTDTQYF
v_gene: TRBV20-1; CDR3aa: CSAPRTSGRTDTQYF
v_gene: TRBV7-3; CDR3aa: CASSSGQEGGYTF
v_gene: TRBV6-2/TRBV6-3; CDR3aa: CASSRRQDRGTEAFF
v_gene: TRBV7-2; CDR3aa: CASSTYWAEQYF
v_gene: TRBV6-5; CDR3aa: CASSYSYRTGNSGANVLTF
v_gene: TRBV5-1; CDR3aa: CASSLAELNTEAFF
v_gene: TRBV7-9; CDR3aa: CASSETESTEAFF
v_gene: TRBV5-1; CDR3aa: CASSLTETYEQYF
v_gene: TRBV7-2; CDR3aa: CASSNNRLDTQYF
v_gene: TRBV12-3/TRBV12-4; CDR3aa: CASSPGTSISTDTQYF
v_gene: TRBV20-1; CDR3aa: CSATNTAKNIQYF
v_gene: TRBV29-1; CDR3aa: CSVSPRLAGGPKRGNEQFF
v_gene: TRBV7-2; CDR3aa: CASSFTRPGETQYF
v_gene: TRBV5-1; CDR3aa: CASSAQGGFYEQYF
v_gene: TRBV13; CDR3aa: CASRHRGTPAYEQYF
v_gene: TRBV15; CDR3aa: CATREVGEYEQYF
v_gene: TRBV4-2; CDR3aa: CASSQARRSSYNEQYF
v_gene: TRBV3-1; CDR3aa: CASSQEDLARNEQYF
v_gene: TRBV3-1; CDR3aa: CASSQKYNEQFF
v_gene: TRBV7-2; CDR3aa: CASSPGISTRGQPQHF
v_gene: TRBV20-1; CDR3aa: CSAREFGTNSNYGYTF
v_gene: TRBV29-1; CDR3aa: CSVEDEVVGISTDTQYF
v_gene: TRBV20-1; CDR3aa: CSARETVNQPQHF
v_gene: TRBV7-2; CDR3aa: CASSLSWNYRGGGYTF
v_gene: TRBV5-1; CDR3aa: CASSGALAKNIQYF
v_gene: TRBV28; CDR3aa: CASSSSESSYNEQYF